The TCR beta chain under discussion was sequenced for a study of Graves' ophthalmopathy and Graves' hyperthyroidism. Aged 18 to 65, the patients with hyperthyroidism had under 2 months' duration and were newly diagnosed. Clinicians made diagnoses from clinical symptoms, serum thyroxine, TRAb, thyroid ultrasound and orbital computed tomography. TCR beta CDR3 amplification used RNA transcripts. Following a first-round RT-PCR that used HTBI primers, a second-round multiplex PCR was carried out. A single record per CDR3 protein comes from TCRdb applying MiXCR to the multiplex PCR reads. The table has over a million distinct CDR3 sequences, 35% to 40% seen once; the top ten hold over 8.5%. This clonotype has ten or more counts. V gave up 5 bases and J gave up 5 bases; unmatched junction bases: 3. The germline gives CDR1 SGHTA, CDR2 FQGNSA. The length of the CDR3 is 13 residues.

Source material: peripheral blood or thyroid tissue (not recorded which). The sequence was obtained from an adult man with Graves' hyperthyroidism. V is TRBV7-2 and J is TRBJ2-5; TRBD1 matches 9 bases. In DNA, the CDR3 is TGTGCCAGCAGCAGACAGGGGGGGGAGACCCAGTACTTC. Protein sequence: CASSRQGGETQYF.